These T cell receptor beta chains were read from a single sample in a study of T cells after yellow fever vaccination. A single record per CDR3 protein comes from TCRdb applying MiXCR to the 5' RACE reads. The profile shows a few hundred thousand distinct CDR3 sequences, about 5.2% of them singletons. The sample consisted of CD4+ T cells sorted from PBMCs, taken on the day of the yellow fever booster vaccination. The receptor source for this set is a man between 18 and 35 years old who received the YFV17D yellow fever vaccine. CDR3s leave out the opening cysteine and the closing phenylalanine or tryptophan.

v_call: TRBV2; j_call: TRBJ1-5; cdr3_aa: ASRQGNQPQH
v_call: TRBV5-8; j_call: TRBJ1-1; cdr3_aa: ASSWDRDTEAF
v_call: TRBV2; j_call: TRBJ2-3; cdr3_aa: ASSPQTSEDTQY
v_call: TRBV28; j_call: TRBJ2-1; cdr3_aa: ASSPQTGRNEQF
v_call: TRBV5-1; j_call: TRBJ1-5; cdr3_aa: ASSLEGLSNQPQH
v_call: TRBV27; j_call: TRBJ2-6; cdr3_aa: ASSLGWEPGANVLT
v_call: TRBV3-1; j_call: TRBJ1-4; cdr3_aa: ASSRIESLNEKLF
v_call: TRBV4-2; j_call: TRBJ1-3; cdr3_aa: ASSQDYLTTRAGNTIY
v_call: TRBV4-1; j_call: TRBJ1-3; cdr3_aa: ASSQPALQGGRNTIY
v_call: TRBV29-1; j_call: TRBJ2-5; cdr3_aa: SVGPPATRSETQY
v_call: TRBV12-3/TRBV12-4; j_call: TRBJ2-1; cdr3_aa: ASSGQVLNEQF
v_call: TRBV7-8; j_call: TRBJ2-3; cdr3_aa: ASTLFTDTQY
v_call: TRBV4-2; j_call: TRBJ2-3; cdr3_aa: ASSQDIPSGGSTDTQY
v_call: TRBV5-1; j_call: TRBJ2-3; cdr3_aa: ASSLVKGGSTDTQY
v_call: TRBV7-2; j_call: TRBJ2-7; cdr3_aa: ASSADARLYEQY
v_call: TRBV7-2; j_call: TRBJ2-3; cdr3_aa: ASSPGGRTDTQY
v_call: TRBV15; j_call: TRBJ2-3; cdr3_aa: ATSRVGDGTDTQY
v_call: TRBV4-3; j_call: TRBJ2-5; cdr3_aa: ASSQGKSRQETQY
v_call: TRBV10-3; j_call: TRBJ1-3; cdr3_aa: AQQGSPGNTIY
v_call: TRBV10-3; j_call: TRBJ2-5; cdr3_aa: AVGTSGAQETQY
v_call: TRBV29-1; j_call: TRBJ2-3; cdr3_aa: SLRGGGIRDTQY
v_call: TRBV5-1; j_call: TRBJ2-3; cdr3_aa: ASSPQDPSLADTQY
v_call: TRBV7-2; j_call: TRBJ2-2; cdr3_aa: ASRKAGAKGGELF
v_call: TRBV30; j_call: TRBJ2-7; cdr3_aa: AWRGAVSYEQY
v_call: TRBV5-1; j_call: TRBJ1-2; cdr3_aa: ASSGQGDYGYT
v_call: TRBV5-1; j_call: TRBJ1-1; cdr3_aa: ASTLGIIDAEAF
v_call: TRBV5-1; j_call: TRBJ2-7; cdr3_aa: ASSPRGGAGRYEQY
v_call: TRBV7-3; j_call: TRBJ2-3; cdr3_aa: ASSPRTSGATDTQY
v_call: TRBV10-2; j_call: TRBJ1-1; cdr3_aa: ATKRGGGDTEAF